The rows below give T cell receptor beta chains drawn from one sample of a study of T cell responses to AZD1222 COVID-19 vaccine. TCRdb's copy holds only in-frame clones and misses some; the assay was immunoSEQ multiplex PCR. In the table there are 100,000 to 150,000 clones, approximately 85% of which are singletons. Specimen: peripheral blood, collected 28 days after the second AZD1222 dose. These receptor sequences come from an adult who received the AZD1222 COVID-19 vaccine. Each CDR3 is given with its conserved first and last residue. Each record gives: J gene, D gene, V gene, clone size, CDR3 protein, CDR3 DNA. D genes are given only for firm matches. A row's size may be missing; if present it is once, few, many or a size class.

>TRBJ1-5|.|TRBV9|.
CASSVEQAPRGNQPQHF
TGTGCCAGCAGCGTAGAACAGGCCCCCCGTGGCAATCAGCCCCAGCATTTT
>TRBJ2-3|TRBD1|TRBV5-6|.
CASSSPHRGTDTQYF
TGTGCCAGCAGCTCCCCCCACAGGGGAACAGATACGCAGTATTTT
>TRBJ1-5|.|TRBV23-1|.
CASSPRPISRWNQPQHF
TGCGCCAGCAGTCCTAGACCCATAAGTCGATGGAATCAGCCCCAGCATTTT
>TRBJ1-3|.|TRBV7-3|.
CASSLQGRSGNTIYF
TGTGCCAGCAGCTTACAGGGGAGGTCTGGAAACACCATATATTTT
>TRBJ2-7|.|TRBV10-3|.
CAISGRGGGPYEQYF
TGTGCCATCAGTGGGAGGGGTGGGGGCCCCTACGAGCAGTACTTC
>TRBJ1-1|.|TRBV7-6|.
CASSLGRVGGTEAFF
TGTGCCAGCAGCTTAGGGAGGGTAGGAGGCACTGAAGCTTTCTTT
>TRBJ2-1|.|TRBV27|.
CASSTQTDYNEQFF
TGTGCCAGCAGTACACAGACAGACTACAATGAGCAGTTCTTC
>TRBJ2-5|.|TRBV4-2|.
CASSQGGVETQYF
TGTGCCAGCAGCCAAGGGGGCGTGGAGACCCAGTACTTC
>TRBJ2-2|TRBD2|TRBV27|.
CASSPGTSGAGGELFF
TGTGCCAGCAGTCCCGGGACTAGCGGGGCAGGCGGGGAGCTGTTTTTT
>TRBJ2-2|.|TRBV6-2/TRBV6-3|.
CASSYPTGNTGELFF
TGTGCCAGCAGTTACCCCACGGGGAACACCGGGGAGCTGTTTTTT
>TRBJ1-2|.|TRBV7-9|.
CASSFTTHYGYTF
TGTGCCAGCAGCTTTACAACGCATTATGGCTACACCTTC
>TRBJ1-6|.|TRBV30|.
CAWTGQPYNSPLHF
TGTGCCTGGACAGGGCAACCTTATAATTCACCCCTCCACTTT
>TRBJ2-2|.|TRBV19|.
CASSLAQTTLTGELFF
TGTGCCAGTAGTTTGGCACAGACGACTCTAACCGGGGAGCTGTTTTTT
>TRBJ2-2|TRBD1|TRBV4-2|.
CASSHGQGGGTGELFF
TGTGCCAGCAGCCATGGACAGGGAGGAGGAACCGGGGAGCTGTTTTTT
>TRBJ2-2|.|TRBV30|.
CAWSVNLALGELFF
TGTGCCTGGAGTGTAAACCTGGCGCTCGGGGAGCTGTTTTTT
>TRBJ1-3|TRBD1|TRBV3-1/TRBV3-2|.
CASSQDRGGGNTIYF
TGTGCCAGCAGCCAAGACAGAGGGGGCGGAAACACCATATATTTT
>TRBJ2-3|TRBD2|TRBV2|.
CASKPSGVFMDTQYF
TGTGCCAGCAAGCCTAGCGGGGTATTCATGGATACGCAGTATTTT
>TRBJ2-5|.|TRBV12-3/TRBV12-4|.
CASSSQGETQYF
TGTGCCAGCAGTAGCCAGGGGGAGACCCAGTACTTC
>TRBJ1-2|TRBD1|TRBV6-5|.
CASSKTGGVSYTF
TGTGCCAGCAGTAAGACAGGGGGAGTTAGCTACACCTTC
>TRBJ2-1|.|TRBV12-5|.
CASGLAQFWDNNYDNEQFF
TGTGCTAGTGGTTTGGCCCAATTCTGGGACAACAATTACGACAATGAGCAGTTCTTC
>TRBJ2-1|.|TRBV10-3|.
CAIKTHLSNEQFF
TGTGCCATCAAGACCCACCTCTCCAATGAGCAGTTCTTC
>TRBJ2-5|.|TRBV6-5|.
CASNLRGGAETQYF
TGTGCCAGCAACCTAAGGGGGGGCGCGGAGACCCAGTACTTC
>TRBJ1-2|.|TRBV21-1|.
CASSRGSYGYTF
TGTGCCAGCAGCAGGGGCAGCTATGGCTACACCTTC
>TRBJ1-1|TRBD1|TRBV5-5|.
CASRPGQMNTEAFF
TGTGCCAGCAGACCGGGACAGATGAACACTGAAGCTTTCTTT
>TRBJ1-2|.|TRBV6-5|.
CASLRSRSNYGYTF
TGTGCCAGCCTTAGGTCCCGGTCTAACTATGGCTACACCTTC
>TRBJ2-1|TRBD2|TRBV3-1/TRBV3-2|.
CASSQAAGGAGEQFF
TGTGCCAGCAGCCAAGCTGCCGGGGGGGCCGGTGAGCAGTTCTTC
>TRBJ2-7|.|TRBV27|.
CASSTNRGAFYEQYF
TGTGCCAGCAGCACCAACCGGGGGGCCTTCTACGAGCAGTACTTC
>TRBJ2-2|TRBD1|TRBV19|.
CASSIDLPSTGWGNTGELFF
TGTGCCAGTAGTATAGATCTCCCATCGACAGGGTGGGGGAACACCGGGGAGCTGTTTTTT
>TRBJ1-3|.|TRBV9|.
CASSVEWSGNTIYF
TGTGCCAGCAGCGTAGAGTGGTCTGGAAACACCATATATTTT
>TRBJ1-1|.|TRBV5-8|.
CASSLVGGSNTEAFF
TGTGCCAGCAGCTTGGTCGGGGGGAGTAACACTGAAGCTTTCTTT
>TRBJ2-7|.|TRBV10-1|.
CASSDNRYEQYF
TGCGCCAGCAGTGACAACCGCTACGAGCAGTACTTC
>TRBJ2-1|TRBD1|TRBV15|.
CATSRTGVYNEQFF
TGTGCCACCAGCAGGACAGGGGTCTACAATGAGCAGTTCTTC
>TRBJ1-2|TRBD1|TRBV19|few
CASSIQGTGGFGYTF
TGTGCCAGTAGTATTCAGGGGACAGGGGGATTTGGCTACACCTTC
>TRBJ2-7|TRBD2|TRBV5-1|.
CASSPGGWSSYEQYF
TGCGCCAGCAGCCCCGGGGGGTGGAGCTCCTACGAGCAGTACTTC
>TRBJ1-5|TRBD1|TRBV5-6|.
CASSFGQGYSNQPQHF
TGTGCCAGCAGCTTTGGACAGGGATATAGCAATCAGCCCCAGCATTTT
>TRBJ1-4|.|TRBV29-1|.
CSVKSGGEKLFF
TGCAGCGTTAAATCGGGGGGGGAAAAACTGTTTTTT